This T cell receptor beta chain was identified during a study of shared clonotypes between healthy human individuals. General observations from the study: Represented diversity, genetic and exposure-history alike, was limited by few donors.

In germline, CDR1 is MNHEY, CDR2 SMNVEV (reference sequence). Trimming took off 3 bases at V and 4 bases at J, with 7 bases between the two ends. CDR3 size: 14 residues. Genomic DNA of every subset was divided equally among multiple immunoSEQ plates. Sequencing was performed with immunoSEQ multiplex PCR; in TCRdb, only in-frame clones are kept and a portion is missing. Of around 2,000,000 clones listed, roughly 91% are singletons. Comments on this clone: Its antigen is not identified.

It was CD45RO-negative cells, positively selected for CCR7, that made up naive CD8 cells, with terminally differentiated effector memory CD45RA+ cells excluded. The receptor's source is a man in his late teens or twenties in good health. Some clones in this sample may be carry-over from other donors' samples. Sequencing was carried out using naive CD8+ T cells from PBMCs. The V gene is TRBV27, the J gene TRBJ2-6; D is unresolved. CDR3 in amino acids: CASSFQAGANVLTF. Written as DNA, the CDR3 is TGTGCCAGCAGTTTCCAAGCGGGGGCCAACGTCCTGACTTTC.